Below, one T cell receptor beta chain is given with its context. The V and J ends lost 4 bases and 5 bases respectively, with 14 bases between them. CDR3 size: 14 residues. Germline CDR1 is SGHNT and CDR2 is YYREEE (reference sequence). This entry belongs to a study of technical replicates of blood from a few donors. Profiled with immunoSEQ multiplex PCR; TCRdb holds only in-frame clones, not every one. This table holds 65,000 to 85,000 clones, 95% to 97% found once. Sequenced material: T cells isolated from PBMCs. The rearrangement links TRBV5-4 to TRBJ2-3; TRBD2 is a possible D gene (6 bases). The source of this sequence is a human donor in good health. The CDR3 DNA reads TGTGCCAGCAGCCGGGAGACTACAATAGATACGCAGTATTTT. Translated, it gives CASSRETTIDTQYF.